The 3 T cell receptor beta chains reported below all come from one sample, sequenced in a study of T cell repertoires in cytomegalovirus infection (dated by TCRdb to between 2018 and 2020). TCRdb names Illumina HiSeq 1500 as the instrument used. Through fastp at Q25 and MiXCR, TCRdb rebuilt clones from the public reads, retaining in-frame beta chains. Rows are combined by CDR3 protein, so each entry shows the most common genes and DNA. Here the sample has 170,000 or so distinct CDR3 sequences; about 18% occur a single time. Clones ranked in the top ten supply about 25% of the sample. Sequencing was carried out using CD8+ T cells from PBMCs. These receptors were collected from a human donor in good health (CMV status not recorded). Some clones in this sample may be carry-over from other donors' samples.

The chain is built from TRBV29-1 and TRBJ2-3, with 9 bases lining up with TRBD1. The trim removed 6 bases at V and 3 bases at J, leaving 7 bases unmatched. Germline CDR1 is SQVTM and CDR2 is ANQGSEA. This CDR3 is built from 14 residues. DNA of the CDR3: TGCAGCGTCTACGGGACAGGGATAACAGATACGCAGTATTTT. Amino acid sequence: CSVYGTGITDTQYF.

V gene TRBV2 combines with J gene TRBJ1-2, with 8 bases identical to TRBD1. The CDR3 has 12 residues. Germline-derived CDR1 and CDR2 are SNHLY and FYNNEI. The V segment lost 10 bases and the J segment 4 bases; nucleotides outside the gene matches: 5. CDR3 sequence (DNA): TGTGCCACCATTGGACAGGGCTATGGCTACACCTTC. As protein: CATIGQGYGYTF.

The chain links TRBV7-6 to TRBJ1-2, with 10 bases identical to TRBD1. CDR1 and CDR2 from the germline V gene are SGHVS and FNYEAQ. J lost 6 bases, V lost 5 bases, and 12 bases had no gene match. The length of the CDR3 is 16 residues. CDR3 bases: TGTGCCAGCAGCCTTAGACGACAGGGGGCAGTTAATGGCTACACCTTC. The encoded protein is CASSLRRQGAVNGYTF.